This TCR beta chain was identified during a study of OX40 agonist ivuxolimab in advanced cancers. The CDR3 is made up of 18 amino acids. CDR1 LNHDA and CDR2 SQIVND come from the germline V gene (reference sequence). Trimming cost V 0 bases and J 4 bases, with 19 bases left between them. The data were produced by immunoSEQ multiplex PCR, yet TCRdb's version contains in-frame clones alone and is incomplete. The table includes about 79,000 clones, about 85% detected once. The J gene is TRBJ1-3, the V gene TRBV19; D gene uncertain. Specimen: CD4+ or CD8+ T cells sorted from blood, collected in a trial of the OX40 agonist ivuxolimab. This clonotype was sampled from an adult with an advanced solid tumor such as melanoma, head and neck, liver or kidney cancer. CDR3 DNA sequence: TGTGCCAGTAGTATAGAGCCCCCGCTCCCCGGCCGGGGAAACACCATATATTTT. Amino acids: CASSIEPPLPGRGNTIYF.